Listed here are 20 T cell receptor beta chains from one sample, sequenced in a study of T cell responses to AZD1222 COVID-19 vaccine. Profiled with immunoSEQ multiplex PCR; TCRdb holds only in-frame clones, not every one. The sample records about 170,000 clones, around 90% being singletons. This sample comprised peripheral blood, obtained 28 days after the second AZD1222 dose. The receptor set was obtained from an adult who received the AZD1222 COVID-19 vaccine.

V usage is TRBV6-6 and J usage is TRBJ1-5, with TRBD1 matching 8 bases. The trim removed 10 bases at V and 4 bases at J, leaving 12 bases unmatched. The CDR3 extends over 15 amino acids. CDR1 MNHNY and CDR2 SVGAGI come from the germline V gene (reference sequence). This chain's CDR3 is CATRDRGLWNQPQHF. The CDR3 DNA follows: TGTGCCACCCGAGACAGGGGACTTTGGAATCAGCCCCAGCATTTT.

This clone showed up just once. The chain has TRBV19 and TRBJ1-2; D uncertain. With 5 bases removed from V and 5 bases from J, the gap between germline ends came to 18 bases. This CDR3 spans 15 amino acids. Germline V gene lookup returns CDR1 LNHDA and CDR2 SQIVND (reference sequence). DNA of the CDR3: TGTGCCAGTAGTCCAAGCACCTTTGGTCGATATGGCTACACCTTC. Its translation is CASSPSTFGRYGYTF.

The rearrangement uses TRBV18 and TRBJ2-7, with D perhaps matching TRBD2 (6 bases). The V end lost 3 bases, the J end lost 7 bases, and 13 bases lay between the germline ends. The CDR3 is 13 amino acids. CDR1 is KGHSH and CDR2 is LQKENI in the germline V gene. CDR3 protein: CASSPGGPWEQYF. Written as DNA, the CDR3 is TGTGCCAGCTCACCGGGAGGCCCTTGGGAGCAGTACTTC. The variable domain in full, with the rest retrieved from reference TRBV18 and TRBJ2-7, is NAGVMQNPRHLVRRRGQEARLRCSPMKGHSHVYWYRQLPEEGLKFMVYLQKENIIDESGMPKERFSAEFPKEGPSILRIQQVVRGDSAAYFCASSPGGPWEQYFGPGTRLTVT.

V usage is TRBV5-1 and J usage is TRBJ1-6; no firm D call. V lost 0 bases and J lost 7, with 14 bases in between. This CDR3 spans 16 amino acids. CDR1 is SGHRS, CDR2 YFSETQ, per germline. CDR3 coding DNA: TGCGCCAGCAGCTTGGAGTCGCTTTTAACCAATTCACCCCTCCACTTT. Residues: CASSLESLLTNSPLHF.

This sequence joins TRBV7-8 and TRBJ1-2; TRBD1 might be the D (5 bases). The CDR3 runs 13 residues. Germline loops: CDR1 SGHVS, CDR2 FQNEAQ. V lost 1 base to trimming and J lost 8 bases, with 11 bases between them. This CDR3 reads CASSLDRRGGYTF. CDR3 DNA sequence: TGTGCCAGCAGCTTAGACAGGCGGGGAGGCTACACCTTC.

This clone was counted only a few times. Other DNA sequences of this sample code for an identical CDR3. The V gene is TRBV29-1, the J gene TRBJ2-5; D ambiguous. V lost 6 bases and J lost 4, with 6 bases in between. The CDR3 has 10 amino acids. CDR1 is SQVTM and CDR2 is ANQGSEA in the germline V gene. CDR3 DNA: TGCAGCGTCCGCCGAGAGACCCAGTACTTC. It specifies CSVRRETQYF.

The chain employs TRBV30 and TRBJ1-2; no reliable D call. The V and J ends lost 1 base and 3 bases respectively, with 12 bases between them. This CDR3 is built from 14 residues. Per the germline V gene, CDR1 is GTSNPN and CDR2 is SVGIG (reference sequence). In nucleotides, the CDR3 is TGTGCCTGGAGTGGATCGAGAGTTTACTATGGCTACACCTTC. This gives the protein CAWSGSRVYYGYTF.

The chain is built from TRBV7-8 and TRBJ2-7, with TRBD2 identical over 15 bases. Trimming cost V 3 bases and J 0 bases; bases outside gene matches: 3. CDR3 length equals 17 residues. Germline V gene data show CDR1 as SGHVS and CDR2 as FQNEAQ. The CDR3 loop reads CASSFGLAGGSSYEQYF. The CDR3 bases are TGTGCCAGCAGCTTCGGACTAGCGGGGGGGAGCTCCTACGAGCAGTACTTC. Supplemented by reference TRBV7-8 and TRBJ2-7, the full variable domain reads GAGVSQSPRYKVAKRGQDVALRCDPISGHVSLFWYQQALGQGPEFLTYFQNEAQLDKSGLPSDRFFAERPEGSVSTLKIQRTQQEDSAVYLCASSFGLAGGSSYEQYFGPGTRLTVT.

The J gene is TRBJ2-3, the V gene TRBV7-9; the D gene is possibly TRBD1 (6 bases). CDR3 size: 16 residues. The germline V gene has CDR1 SEHNR and CDR2 FQNEAQ (reference sequence). V lost 3 bases and J 6 bases, leaving 19 bases between the germline ends. DNA for the CDR3: TGTGCCAGCAGCTTTCCACAGGGAATCTCGAGGGATACGCAGTATTTT. Protein sequence: CASSFPQGISRDTQYF.

The V call is TRBV10-2, the J call TRBJ2-3; tentatively, D is TRBD1 or TRBD2 (6 bases each). This CDR3 comprises 16 residues. V lost 0 bases to trimming and J lost 3 bases, with 13 bases between them. The germline gives CDR1 WSHSY, CDR2 SAAADI. Here the CDR3 reads CASSESSRGPTDTQYF. Here the CDR3 DNA reads TGCGCCAGCAGTGAGTCGAGTCGGGGGCCAACAGATACGCAGTATTTT.

The chain employs TRBV4-3 and TRBJ2-5; D is undetermined. Germline V lookup: CDR1 LGHNA, CDR2 YSLEER. This CDR3 is 14 amino acids long. With 4 bases removed from V and 3 bases from J, the gap between germline ends came to 12 bases. The CDR3 sequence is CASSPSLVEETQYF. The CDR3 bases are TGCGCCAGCAGCCCTTCCTTAGTAGAAGAGACCCAGTACTTC.

The genes are TRBV9 and TRBJ2-7, with 13 bases matching TRBD2. Trimming cost V 0 bases and J 2 bases; bases outside gene matches: 5. Germline lookup yields CDR1 SGDLS and CDR2 YYNGEE. The CDR3 totals 17 residues. CDR3 nucleotide sequence: TGTGCCAGCAGCGTAGCCCCACTAGCGGGGGGGACCTACGAGCAGTACTTC. This gives the protein CASSVAPLAGGTYEQYF.

V gene TRBV2 combines with J gene TRBJ1-5; 8 nucleotides line up with TRBD1. There are 19 residues in the CDR3. Germline CDR1 and CDR2: SNHLY and FYNNEI. The V segment lost 4 bases and the J segment 2 bases; nucleotides outside the gene matches: 16. This chain's CDR3 is CASSVERQGATYGNQPQHF. CDR3 sequence (DNA): TGTGCCAGCAGTGTCGAAAGGCAGGGGGCTACGTATGGCAATCAGCCCCAGCATTTT. Variable domain in full (rest from reference TRBV2 and TRBJ1-5): EPEVTQTPSHQVTQMGQEVILRCVPISNHLYFYWYRQILGQKVEFLVSFYNNEISEKSEIFDDQFSVERPDGSNFTLKIRSTKLEDSAMYFCASSVERQGATYGNQPQHFGDGTRLSIL.

This clone turned up a few times. V usage is TRBV14 and J usage is TRBJ1-1; maybe TRBD1 (5 bases). Trimming cost V 0 bases and J 0 bases, with 11 bases left between them. The length of the CDR3 is 16 residues. CDR1 is SGHDN, CDR2 FVKESK, per germline. Here the CDR3 reads CASSQDRGGMNTEAFF. As DNA, the CDR3 is TGTGCCAGCAGCCAAGATCGGGGGGGAATGAACACTGAAGCTTTCTTT.

The CDR3 region is CASSPWGDKEAFF. CDR3 DNA sequence: TGTGCCAGCAGCCCCTGGGGGGACAAGGAAGCTTTCTTT. The chain employs TRBV7-9 and TRBJ1-1; weak D call: TRBD1 (6 bases). There are 13 residues in the CDR3. CDR1 is SEHNR and CDR2 is FQNEAQ in the germline V gene (reference sequence). V lost 5 bases and J 8 bases, leaving 15 bases between the germline ends.

This clone was observed once. The sample contains more than one DNA sequence encoding this CDR3. The V gene is TRBV7-9, the J gene TRBJ1-4; D not certain. This CDR3 contains 14 residues. Trimming took off 3 bases at V and 0 bases at J, with 5 bases between the two ends. Germline V gene lookup returns CDR1 SEHNR and CDR2 FQNEAQ (reference sequence). The CDR3 loop is CASSFGATNEKLFF. The CDR3 DNA reads as TGTGCCAGCAGCTTCGGAGCAACTAATGAAAAACTGTTTTTT.

The chain combines TRBV3-1 (or the pseudogene TRBV3-2) with TRBJ1-5, with TRBD1 identical over 10 bases. Germline values: CDR1 LGHDT, CDR2 YNNKEL (reference sequence). After removal of 4 bases from V and 7 bases from J, the junction contained 4 bases not matched to a gene. The CDR3 consists of 14 residues. CDR3 nucleotides: TGTGCCAGCAGCCCCTCGGACAGGGGGCAGCCCCAGCATTTT. Translating it yields CASSPSDRGQPQHF.

The chain is built from TRBV5-1 and TRBJ1-5; TRBD1 is a possible D gene (5 bases). Deletions cut 0 bases from V and 6 bases from J, with 10 bases between. Germline CDR1 reads SGHRS; CDR2 reads YFSETQ. There are 14 residues in the CDR3. DNA of the CDR3: TGCGCCAGCAGCTTGGACTGGGGGGGTCAGCCCCAGCATTTT. It encodes CASSLDWGGQPQHF.

This sequence joins TRBV5-1 and TRBJ1-1; possible D gene TRBD1, 6 bases. The CDR3 is made up of 14 amino acids. CDR1 is SGHRS and CDR2 is YFSETQ in the germline V gene. Trimming stripped 5 bases from V and 1 base from J, with 12 bases between. CDR3 sequence (DNA): TGCGCCAGCAGAACGGGGGCTGAGAACACTGAAGCTTTCTTT. Protein sequence: CASRTGAENTEAFF.

The V gene is TRBV9, the J gene TRBJ2-4; possible D gene TRBD1, 6 bases. Per the germline V gene, CDR1 is SGDLS and CDR2 is YYNGEE. V gave up 0 bases and J gave up 1 base, with 17 bases separating them. This CDR3 has 18 amino acids. CDR3: CASSVEALGAVAKNIQYF. CDR3 bases: TGTGCCAGCAGCGTAGAAGCTCTGGGGGCTGTGGCCAAAAACATTCAGTACTTC.